The following is a T cell receptor beta chain sequence with its context. This sample was included in a study of Ad26.COV2.S vaccination and SARS-CoV-2 variants. Produced via immunoSEQ multiplex PCR; TCRdb's table is partial and in-frame only. Of a few hundred thousand clones listed, 85% to 90% are singletons. Germline V gene data show CDR1 as SGHRS and CDR2 as YFSETQ. Trimming left V 4 bases short and J 6 bases short, with 17 bases between. This CDR3 is 15 amino acids long. The treatment was: 19 received Ad26.COV2.S at low or high dose, single or two shots; five or six received placebo; per-sample allocation not given. Repertoires come from day 63 after the first vaccine or placebo injection.

V is TRBV5-1 and J is TRBJ2-1; D remains unclear. Sample: peripheral blood, taken in a trial of Ad26.COV2.S vaccine versus placebo. This receptor was obtained from a person between 18 and 60 years old who received the Ad26.COV2.S COVID-19 vaccine or a placebo. The CDR3 loop is CASSPAESVSNEQFF. The CDR3 coding sequence is TGCGCCAGCAGCCCAGCCGAATCTGTATCCAATGAGCAGTTCTTC. The full variable domain, rest sourced from reference TRBV5-1 and TRBJ2-1, is KAGVTQTPRYLIKTRGQQVTLSCSPISGHRSVSWYQQTPGQGLQFLFEYFSETQRNKGNFPGRFSGRQFSNSRSEMNVSTLELGDSALYLCASSPAESVSNEQFFGPGTRLTVL.